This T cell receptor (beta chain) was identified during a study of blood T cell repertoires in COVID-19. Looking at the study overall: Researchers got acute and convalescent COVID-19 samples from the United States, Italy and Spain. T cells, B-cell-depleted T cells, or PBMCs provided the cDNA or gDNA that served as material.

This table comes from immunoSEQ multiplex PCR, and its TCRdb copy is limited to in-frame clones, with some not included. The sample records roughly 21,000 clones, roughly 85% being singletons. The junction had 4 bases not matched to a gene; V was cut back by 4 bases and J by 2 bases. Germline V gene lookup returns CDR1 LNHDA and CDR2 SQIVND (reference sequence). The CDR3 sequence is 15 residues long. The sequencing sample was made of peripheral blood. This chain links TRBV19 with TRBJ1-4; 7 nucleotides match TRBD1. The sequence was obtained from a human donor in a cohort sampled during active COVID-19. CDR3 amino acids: CASSSTGATNEKLFF. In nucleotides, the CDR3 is TGTGCCAGTAGTAGTACAGGGGCGACTAATGAAAAACTGTTTTTT.